A selection of T cell receptor beta chains follows, all from one sample in a study of patients and donors after allogeneic stem cell transplantation. TCRdb recomputed calls from the RT-PCR reads with MiXCR, one row per CDR3 protein. This table holds roughly 200,000 distinct CDR3 sequences, around two fifths found once. Sequenced input: blood, either unsorted or a sorted T cell fraction (not recorded which). These receptors originate from a human donor who was either an allogeneic HSCT recipient or a stem cell or donor lymphocyte infusion donor (not recorded which). It is not recorded whose cells these are; they may come from a transplant donor. Both conserved end residues are part of each CDR3. The D gene is left open where the match is weak. Expanded clones are given a class, and other clones once, few, many or no size at all.

clone_size: -; d_call: TRBD2; v_call: TRBV12-3/TRBV12-4; j_call: TRBJ2-2; cdr3_aa: CASSGTSENTGELFF; cdr3_nt: TGTGCCAGCAGTGGGACTAGCGAGAACACCGGGGAGCTGTTTTTT
clone_size: -; d_call: -; v_call: TRBV9; j_call: TRBJ1-2; cdr3_aa: CASSVEPGARYGYTF; cdr3_nt: TGTGCCAGCAGCGTAGAACCGGGGGCGAGGTATGGCTACACCTTC
clone_size: -; d_call: -; v_call: TRBV28; j_call: TRBJ1-5; cdr3_aa: CASSLGGGRYQPQHF; cdr3_nt: TGTGCCAGCAGTTTGGGTGGGGGACGGTATCAGCCCCAGCATTTT
clone_size: -; d_call: -; v_call: TRBV12-3/TRBV12-4; j_call: TRBJ2-1; cdr3_aa: CASSLPGDNEQFF; cdr3_nt: TGTGCCAGCAGTTTGCCAGGGGACAATGAGCAGTTCTTC
clone_size: -; d_call: TRBD2; v_call: TRBV9; j_call: TRBJ2-3; cdr3_aa: CASSALAGGSDTQYF; cdr3_nt: TGTGCCAGCAGCGCACTAGCGGGAGGATCAGATACGCAGTATTTT
clone_size: -; d_call: -; v_call: TRBV23-1; j_call: TRBJ2-7; cdr3_aa: CASTPGRAHEQYF; cdr3_nt: TGCGCCAGCACCCCGGGCAGGGCCCACGAGCAGTACTTC
clone_size: -; d_call: TRBD1; v_call: TRBV5-1; j_call: TRBJ1-1; cdr3_aa: CASSLAPGGPNTGAFF; cdr3_nt: TGCGCCAGCAGCTTGGCCCCAGGGGGCCCGAACACTGGAGCTTTCTTT
clone_size: -; d_call: -; v_call: TRBV5-1; j_call: TRBJ2-1; cdr3_aa: CASSPEGSGNNEQFF; cdr3_nt: TGCGCCAGCAGCCCCGAGGGATCAGGGAACAATGAGCAGTTCTTC
clone_size: few; d_call: TRBD1; v_call: TRBV3-1; j_call: TRBJ2-5; cdr3_aa: CASSQQVWTGGAETQYF; cdr3_nt: TGTGCCAGCAGCCAACAGGTTTGGACAGGGGGGGCAGAGACCCAGTACTTC
clone_size: -; d_call: TRBD1; v_call: TRBV7-4; j_call: TRBJ1-1; cdr3_aa: CASSSYRDSFPEAFF; cdr3_nt: TGTGCCAGCAGCTCCTATCGGGACAGTTTTCCTGAAGCTTTCTTT
clone_size: -; d_call: TRBD1; v_call: TRBV12-3/TRBV12-4; j_call: TRBJ1-5; cdr3_aa: CASSHLQGKAQHF; cdr3_nt: TGTGCCAGCAGTCATTTACAGGGGAAGGCCCAGCATTTT
clone_size: -; d_call: TRBD2; v_call: TRBV4-1; j_call: TRBJ2-7; cdr3_aa: CASSQEEGGSYEQYF; cdr3_nt: TGCGCCAGCAGCCAAGAGGAGGGCGGGAGTTACGAGCAGTACTTC
clone_size: few; d_call: TRBD2; v_call: TRBV7-2; j_call: TRBJ2-1; cdr3_aa: CASSPLAGVWNEQFF; cdr3_nt: TGTGCCAGCAGCCCCCTAGCGGGAGTCTGGAATGAGCAGTTCTTC
clone_size: few; d_call: -; v_call: TRBV5-6; j_call: TRBJ1-4; cdr3_aa: CASSWMGKEEKLFF; cdr3_nt: TGTGCCAGCAGCTGGATGGGGAAGGAAGAAAAACTGTTTTTT
clone_size: -; d_call: -; v_call: TRBV7-9; j_call: TRBJ1-1; cdr3_aa: CASSLAQPLNTEAFF; cdr3_nt: TGTGCCAGCAGCTTGGCCCAGCCTTTGAACACTGAAGCTTTCTTT
clone_size: -; d_call: -; v_call: TRBV5-1; j_call: TRBJ1-1; cdr3_aa: CASTSGNTEAFF; cdr3_nt: TGCGCCAGCACCTCAGGGAACACTGAAGCTTTCTTT
clone_size: -; d_call: -; v_call: TRBV12-3/TRBV12-4; j_call: TRBJ1-4; cdr3_aa: CASSIGGSGEKLFF; cdr3_nt: TGTGCCAGCAGCATAGGGGGAAGCGGTGAAAAACTGTTTTTT
clone_size: few; d_call: -; v_call: TRBV5-6; j_call: TRBJ1-3; cdr3_aa: CASSLARRYSGNTIYF; cdr3_nt: TGTGCCAGCAGCTTGGCCCGCAGGTACTCTGGAAACACCATATATTTT
clone_size: -; d_call: -; v_call: TRBV29-1; j_call: TRBJ1-1; cdr3_aa: CSVDSLPNTEAFF; cdr3_nt: TGCAGCGTTGATTCCCTGCCCAACACTGAAGCTTTCTTT
clone_size: -; d_call: -; v_call: TRBV5-1; j_call: TRBJ1-2; cdr3_aa: CASGTHYGYTF; cdr3_nt: TGCGCCAGCGGGACACACTATGGCTACACCTTC
clone_size: many; d_call: TRBD1; v_call: TRBV7-8; j_call: TRBJ1-1; cdr3_aa: CASSYYRGRGDTEAFF; cdr3_nt: TGTGCCAGCAGCTACTACAGGGGGCGCGGGGACACTGAAGCTTTCTTT
clone_size: -; d_call: TRBD1; v_call: TRBV2; j_call: TRBJ1-1; cdr3_aa: CASSVSPGQQNTEAFF; cdr3_nt: TGTGCCAGCAGCGTCAGCCCGGGACAGCAGAACACTGAAGCTTTCTTT
clone_size: -; d_call: -; v_call: TRBV15; j_call: TRBJ2-7; cdr3_aa: CATSRDVAEQYF; cdr3_nt: TGTGCCACCAGCAGAGATGTGGCCGAGCAGTACTTC
clone_size: -; d_call: -; v_call: TRBV19; j_call: TRBJ1-1; cdr3_aa: CASSMHQGLVAEAFF; cdr3_nt: TGTGCCAGTAGTATGCATCAGGGACTGGTAGCTGAAGCTTTCTTT